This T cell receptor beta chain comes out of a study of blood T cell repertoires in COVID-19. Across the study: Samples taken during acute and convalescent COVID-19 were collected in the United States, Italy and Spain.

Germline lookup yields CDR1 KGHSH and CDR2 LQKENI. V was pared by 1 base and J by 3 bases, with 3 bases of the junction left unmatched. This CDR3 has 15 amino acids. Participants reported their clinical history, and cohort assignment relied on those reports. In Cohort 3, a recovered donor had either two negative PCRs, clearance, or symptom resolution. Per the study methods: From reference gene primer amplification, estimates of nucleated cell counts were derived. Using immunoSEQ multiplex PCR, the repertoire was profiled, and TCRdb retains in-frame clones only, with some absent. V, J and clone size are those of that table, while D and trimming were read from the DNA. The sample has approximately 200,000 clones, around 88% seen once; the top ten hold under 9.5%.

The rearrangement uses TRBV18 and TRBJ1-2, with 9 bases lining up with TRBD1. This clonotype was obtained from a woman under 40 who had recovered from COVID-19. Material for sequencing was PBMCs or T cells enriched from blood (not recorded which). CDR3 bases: TGTGCCAGCTCACCACAGAGACAGGGGGACTATGGCTACACCTTC. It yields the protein CASSPQRQGDYGYTF. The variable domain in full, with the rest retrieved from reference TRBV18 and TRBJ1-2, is NAGVMQNPRHLVRRRGQEARLRCSPMKGHSHVYWYRQLPEEGLKFMVYLQKENIIDESGMPKERFSAEFPKEGPSILRIQQVVRGDSAAYFCASSPQRQGDYGYTFGSGTRLTVV.